This T cell receptor (beta chain) was sequenced during a study of breast tumors, draining lymph nodes, adjacent tissues. Germline CDR1 and CDR2: MDHEN and SYDVKM. The CDR3 spans 12 residues. TCRdb re-derived calls from the multiplex PCR reads in MiXCR, one entry per CDR3 protein. Of 30,000 to 40,000 distinct CDR3 sequences in the sample, just over 35% are singletons; the top ten hold approximately 10%. Regarding this clonotype: Antigen unknown. The junction does not match germline at one end; this may be a read error.

Findings and limits, study-wide: Data fit most tumor T cells coming from lymph node, expanding in tumor. Compared with lymph nodes, tumors were less diverse; compared with nontumor tissue, more.

Sequenced sample: breast tumor tissue. The source of this sequence is a female donor with breast cancer. Some clones in this sample may be carry-over from other donors' samples. This chain links TRBV28 with TRBJ2-5; D remains unclear. The CDR3: CACSLDSETQYF. The CDR3 DNA reads as TGTGCCTGCAGCCTAGATTCCGAGACCCAGTACTTC.